This note documents a single T cell receptor beta chain sequence. The antigen is not known. The entry originates in a study of blood T cells in healthy people across ages. Overall study: Capture via template switching afforded approximately one barcoded beta molecule per two T cells. General observations from the study: Samples with more naive T cells showed higher observed beta diversity.

There were healthy Caucasian individuals from Russia, aged roughly 6 to 100, serving as donors. Alongside a J-beta primer mix, a sample-barcoded 5' primer served in a second PCR lasting about 7 to 12 cycles. In TCRdb, the 5' RACE reads were re-called with MiXCR into one record per CDR3 protein. The sample shows some 1,500,000 distinct CDR3 sequences, under 55% of them seen only once. V was clipped by 3 bases and J by 9 bases; unmatched bases: 8. The CDR3 runs 14 residues. CDR1 and CDR2 (germline): DFQATT, SNEGSKA (reference sequence). Material for sequencing was blood. V and J are TRBV20-1 and TRBJ1-6; 7 bases are shared with TRBD1. This TCR came from a woman between 18 and 29 years old in good health. The CDR3 protein is CSASLTGVRSPLHF. The CDR3 DNA is TGCAGTGCTAGCCTAACAGGGGTACGTTCACCCCTCCACTTT.